These T cell receptor beta chains were read from a single sample in a study of cytomegalovirus exposure and HLA in healthy donors. Measured with immunoSEQ multiplex PCR; TCRdb has only the in-frame clones, and not every one. Of 150,000 to 200,000 clones in the sample, about 70% were seen once. The sample comprised PBMCs. These receptors originate from a woman aged 25-40 years in good health and CMV-seronegative. Both conserved end residues are part of each CDR3. The D gene is left open where the match is weak. A row's size may be missing; if present it is once, few, many or a size class.

j_call v_call d_call clone_size cdr3_nt cdr3_aa
TRBJ1-1 TRBV7-9 NA NA TGTGCCAGCAGCCGGGGGAAGGAAGCTTTCTTT CASSRGKEAFF
TRBJ2-7 TRBV7-9 NA NA TGTGCCAGCAGCTTAGAAGCCAAGTCGGGGGAGCAGTACTTC CASSLEAKSGEQYF
TRBJ1-6 TRBV9 NA NA TGTGCCAGCAGTCCGGACAGTTTTAATTCACCCCTCCACTTT CASSPDSFNSPLHF
TRBJ1-1 TRBV6-6 NA NA TGTGCCAGCAGTACCCGGGCTGAAGCTTTCTTT CASSTRAEAFF
TRBJ1-1 TRBV28 NA NA TGTGCCAGCAGTACCGCCGCCTTTGGCAAAGCTTTCTTT CASSTAAFGKAFF
TRBJ1-2 TRBV7-9 NA few TGTGCCAGCAGCTTCAAATCCCTGGACAGTTATGGCTACACCTTC CASSFKSLDSYGYTF
TRBJ2-5 TRBV18 NA NA TGTGCCAGCTATGGTTCGGTTCAAGAGACCCAGTACTTC CASYGSVQETQYF
TRBJ2-1 TRBV7-2 TRBD2 few TGTGCCAGCAGCTCCGGACTAGCGGGGTACAATGAGCAGTTCTTC CASSSGLAGYNEQFF
TRBJ1-5 TRBV7-2 TRBD1 NA TGTGCCAGCAGCTCACAGGGGGCCAGGAATCAGCCCCAGCATTTT CASSSQGARNQPQHF
TRBJ2-1 TRBV11-2 NA NA TGTGCCAGCAGCTCAATCGGGGGGCGGTTTGAGCAGTTCTTC CASSSIGGRFEQFF
TRBJ2-1 TRBV5-4 NA NA TGTGCCAGCAGCTTGCGACCGAAGCGCCAGTACAATGAGCAGTTCTTC CASSLRPKRQYNEQFF
TRBJ2-7 TRBV5-1 NA NA TGCGCCAGCAGCTCGACTAGTTTTAGCTCCTACGAGCAGTACTTC CASSSTSFSSYEQYF
TRBJ2-5 TRBV5-6 TRBD2 few TGTGCCAGCAGCTTCCTAGCGGGAGCGGACCAAGAGACCCAGTACTTC CASSFLAGADQETQYF
TRBJ2-3 TRBV4-2 NA NA TGTGCCAGCAGCCAAGTTCAGGGGAACACAGATACGCAGTATTTT CASSQVQGNTDTQYF
TRBJ2-7 TRBV5-5 NA NA TGTGCCAGCAGCTTTCGCCGAGACCGGGACACCTACGAGCAGTACTTC CASSFRRDRDTYEQYF
TRBJ2-7 TRBV5-1 TRBD2 few TGCGCCAGCAGCTTGTCCGGGACTAGCGGTTGGAGCTCCTACGAGCAGTACTTC CASSLSGTSGWSSYEQYF
TRBJ2-5 TRBV11-2 NA few TGTGCCAGCAGCTTAGATGGGGGCCTCTACGAGACCCAGTACTTC CASSLDGGLYETQYF
TRBJ2-1 TRBV30 NA NA TGTGCCTGGAGTTGGAGACAGAACAATGAGCAGTTCTTC CAWSWRQNNEQFF
TRBJ1-1 TRBV18 TRBD1 NA TGTGCCAGCTCACCAGGGAGGACAGGGGGTATGAACACTGAAGCTTTCTTT CASSPGRTGGMNTEAFF
TRBJ1-4 TRBV7-9 NA NA TGTGCCGGCAGCTTAGGTCAGGGGTTACTGTTTTTT CAGSLGQGLLFF
TRBJ2-1 TRBV10-1 TRBD1 few TGCGCCAGCAGTACCGACAGGGAACCCTACAATGAGCAGTTCTTC CASSTDREPYNEQFF
TRBJ1-2 TRBV27 TRBD1 few TGTGCCAGCAGTCCCCGAAGACAGGGCTATGGCTACACCTTC CASSPRRQGYGYTF
TRBJ1-4 TRBV19 TRBD1 NA TGTGCCAGTAGCTCCGGGACAGGGTCCGTAAAACTGTTTTTT CASSSGTGSVKLFF
TRBJ2-5 TRBV10-1 TRBD2 NA TGCGCCAGCGGACCTTCTAGCGGGACCAACCAGGAGACCCAGTACTTC CASGPSSGTNQETQYF
TRBJ2-1 TRBV4-3 TRBD2 NA TGCGCCAGCAGCGAATCAAGGTTCAGCGGGAGGACTCGAGGCAATGAGCAGTTCTTC CASSESRFSGRTRGNEQFF
TRBJ1-6 TRBV6-6 NA NA TGTGCCAGCAGTTATCAGGGACTGATCGGGTCACCCCTCCACTTT CASSYQGLIGSPLHF
TRBJ2-5 TRBV7-8 NA NA TGTGCCAGCAGCTTAGAACAGTGGGAGACCCAGTACTTC CASSLEQWETQYF
TRBJ2-7 TRBV11-1 NA once TGTGCCAGCAGCTTAGAGCCCCTCTCCTACGAGCAGTACTTC CASSLEPLSYEQYF
TRBJ2-7 TRBV27 NA NA TGTGCCAGCAGTTTGACAGCTTCCTACGAGCAGTACTTC CASSLTASYEQYF
TRBJ1-2 TRBV5-1 NA once TGCGCCAGCAGCAAGGTAGGGGTAGGATATGGCTACACCTTC CASSKVGVGYGYTF
TRBJ1-1 TRBV5-1 TRBD1 few TGCGCCAGCAGCCTGGAGGGACAGGGGCCAGCTTTCTTT CASSLEGQGPAFF
TRBJ2-5 TRBV7-2 TRBD2 NA TGTGCCAGCAGCTTACGAAAAGTACTAGCGGGAGGGCCAGGAGAGACCCAGTACTTC CASSLRKVLAGGPGETQYF
TRBJ1-5 TRBV19 NA NA TGTGCCACCAACGAACGGGGCAATCAGCCCCAGCATTTT CATNERGNQPQHF
TRBJ1-5 TRBV6-1 NA NA TGTGCCAGCAGTGAAGCGCGACTCAGGGGCCTCAATCAGCCCCAGCATTTT CASSEARLRGLNQPQHF
TRBJ2-4 TRBV4-1 TRBD1 NA TGCGCCAGCAGCCCCCAGTCCGGGACAGGGGCAAAAAACATTCAGTACTTC CASSPQSGTGAKNIQYF
TRBJ2-7 TRBV4-1 NA NA TGCGCCAGCAGCCAAGAAAGGGGATTTGATTACGAGCAGTACTTC CASSQERGFDYEQYF
TRBJ2-7 TRBV7-9 NA once TGTGCCAGCAGCTTAGGTAGAGGTGGATCCTACGAGCAGTACTTC CASSLGRGGSYEQYF
TRBJ2-2 TRBV7-9 NA few TGTGCCAGCAGCTTAGGGGTTTGGGACTCCCTAAGGCTCGGGGAGCTGTTTTTT CASSLGVWDSLRLGELFF